This passage covers 4 T cell receptor beta chains from one sample sequenced in a study of T cells in Graves' hyperthyroidism and ophthalmopathy. TCR beta CDR3 region amplification was performed from RNA transcripts. HTBI primers were employed in a first-round RT-PCR of the TCR CDR3. Each CDR3 protein gets one entry after TCRdb re-called the multiplex PCR reads with MiXCR. Counted here are over 400,000 distinct CDR3 sequences, roughly 22% occurring once; the ten biggest clones make up approximately 54%. Sequenced sample: blood. The receptors derive from a woman aged 70-85 years with Graves' ophthalmopathy.

Of note for this clonotype: Its ends do not fully match the called genes, so a read error is possible. This chain joins TRBV7-2 and TRBJ2-4; 8 bases are shared with TRBD1. Germline assignment: CDR1 SGHTA and CDR2 FQGNSA. The CDR3 runs to 14 residues. CDR3 in amino acids: CASSPRTGINTQYF. The CDR3 nucleotides read TGTGCCAGCAGCCCAAGGACAGGGATTAACACTCAGTACTTC.

In its sample, this clonotype was seen many times. The chain uses TRBV12-3 or TRBV12-4 and TRBJ2-3; D is uncertain. The CDR3 contains 13 residues. V shed 5 bases and J shed 7 bases, with 13 bases lying between them. CDR3 in DNA: TGTGCCAGCAGTCCCCCAGCGTCAAATACGCAGTATTTT. As protein: CASSPPASNTQYF.

The rearrangement joins TRBV6-1 to TRBJ1-1; no reliable D call. V lost 6 bases and J 5 bases, leaving 10 bases between the germline ends. CDR3 length: 12 amino acids. CDR1 and CDR2 (germline): MNHNS, SASEGT. The CDR3 nucleotides read TGTGCCAGCAGACGCCCGAATACTGAAGCTTTCTTT. This gives the protein CASRRPNTEAFF.

The chain is built from TRBV6-5 and TRBJ2-7; 9 positions agree with TRBD1. Germline loops: CDR1 MNHEY, CDR2 SVGAGI. The CDR3 length is 17 residues. Trimming cost V 0 bases and J 5 bases; bases outside gene matches: 11. The CDR3, as DNA: TGTGCCAGCAGTTACTCCGCAAGGGACAGGGATGGCCACGAGCAGTACTTC. It encodes CASSYSARDRDGHEQYF.